This is a list of T cell receptor beta chains from one sample in a study of neoadjuvant anti-PD-1 for oral cavity cancer. Only in-frame clones appear in the TCRdb table, and some are missing; sequencing was by immunoSEQ multiplex PCR. The sample contains about 37,000 clones, about 36% of which appear only once. The input for sequencing was tumor tissue, taken after nivolumab (anti-PD-1) treatment. Receptors originate from a person aged 35 to 85 with oral cavity squamous cell carcinoma. Both conserved end residues are part of each CDR3. A D gene is named only where the DNA matches it firmly. The size entry is marked missing in some rows and otherwise reads once, few, many or a size class.

j_gene | v_gene | abundance | d_gene | CDR3nt | CDR3aa
TRBJ2-2 | TRBV6-5 | few | . | TGTGCCAGCAGTTACGGCAGGGAGCTGTTTTTT | CASSYGRELFF
TRBJ2-1 | TRBV2 | . | TRBD2 | TGTGCCAGCACCATTTCAGCGGGAGAATACAATGAGCAGTTCTTC | CASTISAGEYNEQFF
TRBJ1-4 | TRBV23-1 | . | . | TGCGCCAGCAGTCAATCACGCGGGACGGCCACAACTAATGAAAAACTGTTTTTT | CASSQSRGTATTNEKLFF
TRBJ2-6 | TRBV19 | . | . | TGTGCCAGTAGTCGGGACGGAATTAGCTCTGGGGCCAACGTCCTGACTTTC | CASSRDGISSGANVLTF
TRBJ2-1 | TRBV4-1 | . | . | TGCGCCAGCAGCCCTCGGACGGGTGCCTACAATGAGCAGTTCTTC | CASSPRTGAYNEQFF
TRBJ1-2 | TRBV6-5 | . | TRBD1 | TGTGCCAGCAAAGGCAACAGGGGCTATGGCTACACCTTC | CASKGNRGYGYTF
TRBJ1-2 | TRBV7-9 | few | . | TGTGCCAGCAGTAGGGAGACATTCGCTAACTATGGCTACACCTTC | CASSRETFANYGYTF
TRBJ2-7 | TRBV14 | . | TRBD1 | TGTGCCAGCAGCCTTACAGGGGGCTACGAGCAGTACTTC | CASSLTGGYEQYF
TRBJ2-2 | TRBV29-1 | once | . | TGCAGCGTTGAGGGGCCCGACACCGGGGAGCTGTTTTTT | CSVEGPDTGELFF
TRBJ1-5 | TRBV15 | few | TRBD1 | TGTGCCACCAGCAGAGAAGGACAGGGGGGGGAGCCCCAGCATTTT | CATSREGQGGEPQHF
TRBJ1-2 | TRBV28 | . | TRBD1 | TGTGCCAGCAGTCCCACACAGGGGGTTCTTGGCTACACCTTC | CASSPTQGVLGYTF
TRBJ2-7 | TRBV7-9 | . | TRBD1 | TGTGCCAGCAGCTCATACTCTGGACAGGGCTACGAGCAGTACTTC | CASSSYSGQGYEQYF
TRBJ2-1 | TRBV28 | . | TRBD1 | TGTGCCACCAGGGGGACCGGCTACAATGAGCAGTTCTTC | CATRGTGYNEQFF
TRBJ2-1 | TRBV30 | few | . | TGTGCCTGGATCGGGGGGCCAGCCTACAATGAGCAGTTCTTC | CAWIGGPAYNEQFF
TRBJ1-2 | TRBV6-5 | . | . | TGTGCCAGCAGAGCCGGATTCTATGGCTACACCTTC | CASRAGFYGYTF
TRBJ1-2 | TRBV19 | few | . | TGTGCCAGTACCCGAGGGATCGTGAATGGCTACACCTTC | CASTRGIVNGYTF
TRBJ2-1 | TRBV21-1 | few | . | TGTGCCAGCAGCAAAGAACAGGGGATTCGGTTCTTC | CASSKEQGIRFF
TRBJ1-4 | TRBV27 | . | . | TGTGCCAGCCGGGAGTCCGGACGCAATGAAAAACTGTTTTTT | CASRESGRNEKLFF
TRBJ2-1 | TRBV28 | . | . | TGTGCCAGCAGTATTGGCGGGATGCGGGGAGGGCAGTTCTTC | CASSIGGMRGGQFF
TRBJ2-4 | TRBV29-1 | many | . | TGCAGCGTTGAAGTACCGGGAGTTAACAAAAACATTCAGTACTTC | CSVEVPGVNKNIQYF
TRBJ2-5 | TRBV2 | . | . | TGTGCCAGCACTTGGCGGGACCGAGAAGAGACCCAGTACTTC | CASTWRDREETQYF
TRBJ2-7 | TRBV4-1 | few | . | TGCGCCAGCAGCCAGGGCCTCGGGGCGTCCACCTACGAGCAGTACTTC | CASSQGLGASTYEQYF
TRBJ1-1 | TRBV29-1 | few | TRBD1 | TGCAGCGTTGGACAGGGATATTATGCTTTCTTT | CSVGQGYYAFF
TRBJ2-7 | TRBV9 | . | . | TGTGCCAGCAGCGTAATGTGGGAGCAGTACTTC | CASSVMWEQYF
TRBJ2-2 | TRBV6-4 | few | . | TGTGCCAGCAGCGAGGGGCCGCACGCCGGGGAGCTGTTTTTT | CASSEGPHAGELFF
TRBJ2-3 | TRBV7-3 | few | TRBD2 | TGTGCCAGCAGCTTAGGGAGGGAAGATACGCAGTATTTT | CASSLGREDTQYF
TRBJ2-2 | TRBV4-2 | few | TRBD2 | TGTGCCAGCAGCCAACTTGGCGGGGGGGCTACCGGGGAGCTGTTTTTT | CASSQLGGGATGELFF